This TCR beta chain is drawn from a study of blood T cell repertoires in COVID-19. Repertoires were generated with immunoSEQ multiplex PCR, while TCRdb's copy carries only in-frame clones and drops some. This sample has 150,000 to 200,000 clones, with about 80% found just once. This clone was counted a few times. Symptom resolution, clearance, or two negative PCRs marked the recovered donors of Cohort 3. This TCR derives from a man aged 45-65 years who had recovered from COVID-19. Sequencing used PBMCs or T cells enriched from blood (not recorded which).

For the CDR3, the DNA is TGTGCCAGCAGACGGGGGGGTTGGAGAAACTACGAGCAGTACTTC. Amino acid sequence: CASRRGGWRNYEQYF. J is TRBJ2-7 and V is TRBV6-5; 8 positions agree with TRBD2. After removal of 6 bases from V and 3 bases from J, the junction contained 10 bases not matched to a gene. The germline V gene encodes CDR1 MNHEY and CDR2 SVGAGI. The CDR3 covers 15 residues.